This TCR beta chain was sequenced during a study of blood T cells in healthy people across ages. The germline gives CDR1 LGHNA, CDR2 YSLEER. Losses at the gene ends were 4 bases for V and 6 bases for J; bases not matched to a gene: 15. There are 17 residues in the CDR3. Sample-barcoded 5' priming and a J-beta primer mix drove a second PCR of about 6 to 11 cycles. Via MiXCR, TCRdb re-called the 5' RACE reads, giving one row per CDR3 protein. Here the sample spans hundreds of thousands of distinct CDR3 sequences, under 45% being singletons. As to this clonotype: Its specificity is unknown.

Overall study findings and caveats: From one million sequenced T cells, diversity estimates were lower bounds.

Sample: blood. This sequence originates from a man in his sixties in good health. V and J are TRBV4-3 and TRBJ2-3, with 8 bases lining up with TRBD2. CDR3 sequence reads: CASSRGFPSGSPDTQYF. The CDR3 coding sequence is TGCGCCAGCAGCCGAGGTTTCCCTAGCGGGTCCCCCGATACGCAGTATTTT.